This T cell receptor beta chain was identified in a study of blood T cell repertoires in COVID-19. Study-level information: The United States, Italy and Spain were the sources of the acute and convalescent COVID-19 samples. Sources were T cells, B-cell-depleted T cells, or PBMCs; the material itself was cDNA or gDNA.

Germline V gene lookup returns CDR1 MDHEN and CDR2 SYDVKM. This CDR3 is 16 amino acids long. V lost 5 bases, J lost 5 bases, and 14 bases stayed unmatched. In the original workflow: Reference gene primer amplification yielded estimated nucleated cell counts. Clones were read by immunoSEQ multiplex PCR, and TCRdb kept only the in-frame ones, dropping some. V, J and clone size derive from that table, while D and trimming were established from the DNA sequence. The sample contains more than 70,000 clones, about 85% of which appear only once. Sequencing input: peripheral blood. The chain joins TRBV28 to TRBJ1-2; 7 nucleotides match TRBD1. The receptor was derived from a human donor in a cohort sampled during active COVID-19. DNA for the CDR3: TGTGCCAGCAGTCAACTCGCCTCCGACAGGGAGTATGGCTACACCTTC. Protein sequence: CASSQLASDREYGYTF.